This T cell receptor beta chain was sequenced for a study of T cells in Graves' hyperthyroidism and ophthalmopathy. Study background: Staff took peripheral blood when the initial diagnosis was made, before any treatment began. General study points: Blood held most thyroid clonotypes expanded above 0.001 frequency.

V lost 2 bases, J lost 1 base, and 5 bases lay in between. CDR1 is LGHNT and CDR2 is FRNRAP in the germline V gene. The CDR3 loop spans 13 amino acids. This clonotype showed up just a few times. Antigen: not known. Roughly 10 ml of fresh peripheral blood supplied the PBMCs. Amplified TCR beta CDR3 regions derived from RNA transcripts. The primer set for the first-round RT-PCR of the TCR CDR3 was HTBI. TCRdb recomputed calls from the multiplex PCR reads with MiXCR, one row per CDR3 protein. The table lists some 720,000 distinct CDR3 sequences, around 15% of them singletons, with under 9.5% in the top ten.

The sequencing sample was made of blood. This receptor was obtained from a man younger than 35 with Graves' hyperthyroidism. The chain uses TRBV12-5 and TRBJ1-1; no definite D call. The CDR3 nucleotides are TGTGCTAGTGGTTTGTCAGCGAACACTGAAGCTTTCTTT. The encoded protein is CASGLSANTEAFF. The variable domain in full, completed from reference TRBV12-5 and TRBJ1-1, reads DARVTQTPRHKVTEMGQEVTMRCQPILGHNTVFWYRQTMMQGLELLAYFRNRAPLDDSGMPKDRFSAEMPDATLATLKIQPSEPRDSAVYFCASGLSANTEAFFGQGTRLTVV.